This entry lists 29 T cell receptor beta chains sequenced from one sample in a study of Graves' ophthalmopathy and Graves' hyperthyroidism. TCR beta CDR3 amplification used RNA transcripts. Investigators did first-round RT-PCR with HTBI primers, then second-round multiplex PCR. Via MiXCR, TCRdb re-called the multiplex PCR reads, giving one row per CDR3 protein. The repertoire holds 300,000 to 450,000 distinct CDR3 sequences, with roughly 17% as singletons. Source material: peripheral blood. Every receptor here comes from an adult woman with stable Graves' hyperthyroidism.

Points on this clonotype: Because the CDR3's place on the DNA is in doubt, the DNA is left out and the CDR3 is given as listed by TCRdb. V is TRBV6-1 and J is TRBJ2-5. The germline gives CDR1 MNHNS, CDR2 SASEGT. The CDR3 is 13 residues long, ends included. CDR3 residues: CASSEFASGTQYF.

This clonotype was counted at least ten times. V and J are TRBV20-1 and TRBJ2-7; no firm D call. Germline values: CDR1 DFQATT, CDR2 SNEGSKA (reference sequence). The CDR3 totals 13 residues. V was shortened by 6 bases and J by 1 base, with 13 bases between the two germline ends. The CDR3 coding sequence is TGCAGTGCGCGATACCTATATTCCTACGAGCAGTACTTC. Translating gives CSARYLYSYEQYF.

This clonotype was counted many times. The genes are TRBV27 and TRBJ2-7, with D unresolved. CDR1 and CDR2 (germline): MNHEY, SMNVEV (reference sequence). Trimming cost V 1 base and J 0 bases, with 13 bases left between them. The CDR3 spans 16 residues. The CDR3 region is CASSLLGRTSSYEQYF. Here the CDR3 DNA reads TGTGCCAGCAGTTTATTGGGCAGAACAAGCTCCTACGAGCAGTACTTC.

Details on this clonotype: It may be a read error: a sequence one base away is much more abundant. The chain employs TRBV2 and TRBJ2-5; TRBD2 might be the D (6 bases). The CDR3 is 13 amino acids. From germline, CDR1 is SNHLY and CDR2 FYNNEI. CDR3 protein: CASSGYREETQGF. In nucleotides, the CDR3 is TGTGCCAGCAGTGGATATAGGGAGGAGACCCAGGGCTTC.

DNA for the CDR3: TGTGCCAGCAGTTCGCAAGTAGATGGGGGACTAGGATTCTATGAGCAGTTCTTC. Translation gives CASSSQVDGGLGFYEQFF. The rearrangement uses TRBV12-3 or TRBV12-4 and TRBJ2-1; 8 bases map to TRBD2. The CDR3 is 18 residues long. V gave up 4 bases and J gave up 8 bases; unmatched junction bases: 19.

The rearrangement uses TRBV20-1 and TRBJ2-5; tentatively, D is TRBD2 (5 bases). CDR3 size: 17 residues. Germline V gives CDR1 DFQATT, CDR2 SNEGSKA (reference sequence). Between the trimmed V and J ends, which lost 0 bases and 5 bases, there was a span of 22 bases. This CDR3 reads CSARDRDRVLRWETQYF. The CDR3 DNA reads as TGCAGTGCTAGAGATCGGGATCGGGTGTTACGGTGGGAGACCCAGTACTTC.

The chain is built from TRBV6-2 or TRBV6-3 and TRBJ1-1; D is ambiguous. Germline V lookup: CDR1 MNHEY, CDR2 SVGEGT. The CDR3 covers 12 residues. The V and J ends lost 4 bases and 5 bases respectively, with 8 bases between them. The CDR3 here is CASSSRYTEAFF. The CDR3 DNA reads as TGTGCCAGCAGTTCTAGGTATACTGAAGCTTTCTTT.

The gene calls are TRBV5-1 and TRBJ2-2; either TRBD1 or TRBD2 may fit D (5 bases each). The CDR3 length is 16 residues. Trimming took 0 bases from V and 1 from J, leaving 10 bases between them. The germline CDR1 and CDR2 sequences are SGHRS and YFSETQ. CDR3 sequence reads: CASSLESGRNTGELFF. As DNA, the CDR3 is TGCGCCAGCAGCTTGGAATCGGGACGGAACACCGGGGAGCTGTTTTTT.

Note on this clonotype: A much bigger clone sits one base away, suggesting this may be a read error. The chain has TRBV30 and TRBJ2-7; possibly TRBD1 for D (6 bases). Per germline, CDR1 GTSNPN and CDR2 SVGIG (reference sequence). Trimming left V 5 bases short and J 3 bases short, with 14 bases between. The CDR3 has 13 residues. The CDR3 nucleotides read TGTGCCTGGGACACTTGGGGGCTCTACGAGCAGTACTTC. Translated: CAWDTWGLYEQYF.

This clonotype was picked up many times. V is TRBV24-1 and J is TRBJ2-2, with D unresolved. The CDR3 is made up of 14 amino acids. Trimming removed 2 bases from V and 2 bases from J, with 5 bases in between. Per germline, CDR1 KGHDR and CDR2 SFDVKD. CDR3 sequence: CATSDSSNTGELFF. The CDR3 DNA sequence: TGTGCCACCAGTGATTCAAGTAACACCGGGGAGCTGTTTTTT.

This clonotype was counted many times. CDR3 coding DNA: TGTGCCAGCAGTTTTTTCCGGACAGCCTACGAGCAGTACTTC. Protein product: CASSFFRTAYEQYF. The chain carries TRBV28 and TRBJ2-7; tentatively, D is TRBD1 (6 bases). Deletions cut 3 bases from V and 2 bases from J, with 11 bases between. The V gene's germline CDR1 is MDHEN and CDR2 SYDVKM. CDR3 length: 14 amino acids.

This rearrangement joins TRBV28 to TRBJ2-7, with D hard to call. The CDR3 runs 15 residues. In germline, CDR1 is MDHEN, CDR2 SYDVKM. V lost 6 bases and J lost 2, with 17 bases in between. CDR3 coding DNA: TGTGCCAGCAGAGACTCGGACCCACCCGCCTACGAGCAGTACTTC. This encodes CASRDSDPPAYEQYF.

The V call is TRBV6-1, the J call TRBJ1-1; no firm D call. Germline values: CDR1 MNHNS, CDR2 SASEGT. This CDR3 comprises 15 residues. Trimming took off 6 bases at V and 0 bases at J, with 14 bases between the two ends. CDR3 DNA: TGTGCCAGCAGGGAGGTTTGGAGAATGAACACTGAAGCTTTCTTT. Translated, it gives CASREVWRMNTEAFF.

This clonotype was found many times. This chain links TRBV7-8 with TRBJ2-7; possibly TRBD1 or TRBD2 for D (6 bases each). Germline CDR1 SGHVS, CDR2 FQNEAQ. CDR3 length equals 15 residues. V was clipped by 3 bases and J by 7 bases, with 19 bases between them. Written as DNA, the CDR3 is TGTGCCAGCAGCTTGATGGGGGGCAAACTGGGAGAGCAGTACTTC. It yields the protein CASSLMGGKLGEQYF.

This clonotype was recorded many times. DNA of the CDR3: TGTGCCAGCAGGAGACCCCGCTACACCTTC. It yields the protein CASRRPRYTF. V usage is TRBV6-1 and J usage is TRBJ1-2; D is unclear. The ends were cut back, 6 bases at V and 9 bases at J, with 8 bases in the middle. The germline V gene encodes CDR1 MNHNS and CDR2 SASEGT. The CDR3 consists of 10 residues.

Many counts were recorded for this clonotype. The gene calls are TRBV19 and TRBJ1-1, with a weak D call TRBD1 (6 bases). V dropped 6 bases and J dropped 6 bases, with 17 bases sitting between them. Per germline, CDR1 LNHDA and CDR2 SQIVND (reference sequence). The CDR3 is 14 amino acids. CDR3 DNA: TGTGCCAGTAGGTCAGGACAGCGGAGTCCTGAAGCTTTCTTT. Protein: CASRSGQRSPEAFF.

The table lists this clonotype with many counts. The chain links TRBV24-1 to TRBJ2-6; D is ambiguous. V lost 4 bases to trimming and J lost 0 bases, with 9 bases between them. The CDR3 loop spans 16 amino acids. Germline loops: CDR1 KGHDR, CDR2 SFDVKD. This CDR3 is CATSDPGPSGANVLTF. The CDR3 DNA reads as TGTGCCACCAGTGACCCTGGCCCCTCTGGGGCCAACGTCCTGACTTTC.

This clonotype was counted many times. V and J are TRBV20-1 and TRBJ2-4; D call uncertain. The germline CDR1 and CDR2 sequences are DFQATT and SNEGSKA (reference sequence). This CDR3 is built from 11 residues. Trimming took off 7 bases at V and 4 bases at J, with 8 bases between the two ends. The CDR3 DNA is TGCAGTGTTGGCGGAAAAAACATTCAGTACTTC. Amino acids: CSVGGKNIQYF.

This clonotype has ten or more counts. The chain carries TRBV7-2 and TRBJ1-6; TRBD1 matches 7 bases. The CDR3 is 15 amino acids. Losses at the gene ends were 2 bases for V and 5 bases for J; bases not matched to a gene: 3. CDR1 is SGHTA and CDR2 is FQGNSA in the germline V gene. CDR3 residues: CASSLQGVNNSPLHF. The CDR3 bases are TGTGCCAGCAGCTTACAGGGGGTTAATAATTCACCCCTCCACTTT. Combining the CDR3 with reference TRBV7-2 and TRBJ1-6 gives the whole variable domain GAGVSQSPSNKVTEKGKDVELRCDPISGHTALYWYRQSLGQGLEFLIYFQGNSAPDKSGLPSDRFSAERTGGSVSTLTIQRTQQEDSAVYLCASSLQGVNNSPLHFGNGTRLTVT.

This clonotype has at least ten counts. CDR3 DNA sequence: TGTGCCAGCAGCCTCTTGGTTTATAGCAATCAGCCCCAGCATTTT. Amino acid sequence: CASSLLVYSNQPQHF. The chain couples TRBV28 to TRBJ1-5; D unclear. V was shortened by 6 bases and J by 0 bases, with 12 bases between the two germline ends. CDR1 MDHEN and CDR2 SYDVKM come from the germline V gene. CDR3 length equals 15 residues.

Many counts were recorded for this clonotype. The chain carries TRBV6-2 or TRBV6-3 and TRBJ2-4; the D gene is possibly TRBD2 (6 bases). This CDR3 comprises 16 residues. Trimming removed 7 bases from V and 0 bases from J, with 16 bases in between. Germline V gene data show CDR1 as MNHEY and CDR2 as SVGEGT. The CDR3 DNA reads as TGTGCCAGCACCAATCCTGGAGCGGGAGCCAAAAACATTCAGTACTTC. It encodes CASTNPGAGAKNIQYF.

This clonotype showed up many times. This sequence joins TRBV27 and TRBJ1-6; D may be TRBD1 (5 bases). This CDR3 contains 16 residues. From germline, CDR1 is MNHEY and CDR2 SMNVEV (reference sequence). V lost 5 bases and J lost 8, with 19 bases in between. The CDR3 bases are TGTGCCAGCAGTGGACCGGGGGGAAAAACGGATTCACCCCTCCACTTT. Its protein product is CASSGPGGKTDSPLHF.

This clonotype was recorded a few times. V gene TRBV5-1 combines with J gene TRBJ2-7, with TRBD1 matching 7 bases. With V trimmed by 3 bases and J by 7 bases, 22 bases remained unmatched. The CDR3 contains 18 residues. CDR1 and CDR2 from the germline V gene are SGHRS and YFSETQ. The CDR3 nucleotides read TGCGCCAGCAGCTCCACCACCGAGTGGGACAGTGTTCTGGTGGAGCAGTACTTC. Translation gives CASSSTTEWDSVLVEQYF.

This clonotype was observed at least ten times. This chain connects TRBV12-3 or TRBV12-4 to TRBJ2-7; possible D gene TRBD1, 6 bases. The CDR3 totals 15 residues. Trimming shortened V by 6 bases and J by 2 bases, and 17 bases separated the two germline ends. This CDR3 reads CASRFRGSATYEQYF. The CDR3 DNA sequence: TGTGCCAGCAGGTTCAGGGGTTCGGCTACCTACGAGCAGTACTTC.

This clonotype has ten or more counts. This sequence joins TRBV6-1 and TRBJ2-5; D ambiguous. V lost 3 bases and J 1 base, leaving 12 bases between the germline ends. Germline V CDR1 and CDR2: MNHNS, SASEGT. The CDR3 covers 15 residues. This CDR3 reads CASSDWTEFQETQYF. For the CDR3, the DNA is TGTGCCAGCAGTGATTGGACGGAATTCCAAGAGACCCAGTACTTC.

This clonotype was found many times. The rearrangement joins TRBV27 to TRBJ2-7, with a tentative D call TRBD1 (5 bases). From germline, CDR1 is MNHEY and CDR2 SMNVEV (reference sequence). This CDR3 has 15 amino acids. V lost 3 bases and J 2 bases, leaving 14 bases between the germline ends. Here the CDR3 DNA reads TGTGCCAGCAGTTTGGGCAGGGATCGCACCTACGAGCAGTACTTC. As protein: CASSLGRDRTYEQYF.

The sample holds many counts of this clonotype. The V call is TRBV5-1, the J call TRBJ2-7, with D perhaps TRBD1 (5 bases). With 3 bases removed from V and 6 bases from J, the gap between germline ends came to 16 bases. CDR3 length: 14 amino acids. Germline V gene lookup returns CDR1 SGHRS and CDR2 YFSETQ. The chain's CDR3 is CASSSGFRSGEQYF. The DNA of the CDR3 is TGCGCCAGCAGCTCAGGGTTCCGATCAGGCGAGCAGTACTTC.

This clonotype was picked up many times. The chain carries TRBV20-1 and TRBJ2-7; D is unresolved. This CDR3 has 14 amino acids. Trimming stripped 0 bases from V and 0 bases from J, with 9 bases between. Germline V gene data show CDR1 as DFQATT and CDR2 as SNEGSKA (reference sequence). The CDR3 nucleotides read TGCAGTGCTAGAGAGCGCTACACCTCCTACGAGCAGTACTTC. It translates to CSARERYTSYEQYF.

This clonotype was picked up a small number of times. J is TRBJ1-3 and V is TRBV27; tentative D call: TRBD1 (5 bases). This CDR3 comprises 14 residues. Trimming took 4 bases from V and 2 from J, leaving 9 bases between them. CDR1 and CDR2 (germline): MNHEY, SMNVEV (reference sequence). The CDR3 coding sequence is TGTGCCAGCAGTTCGGGGGTGACTGGAAACACCATATATTTT. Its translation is CASSSGVTGNTIYF.